Sequencing of this T cell receptor (beta chain) was carried out in a study of cytomegalovirus exposure and HLA in healthy donors. V gave up 4 bases and J gave up 1 base, with 10 bases separating them. The CDR3 runs to 13 residues. Germline V gene sequence: CDR1 SQVTM, CDR2 ANQGSEA. The sample holds a few counts of this clone. 60 Vbeta and 13 Jbeta primers were used in PCR. Sequencing used immunoSEQ multiplex PCR; TCRdb keeps in-frame clones, though not all of them. The sample gives approximately 110,000 clones, about 74% of which show up once; about 4.9% is in the top ten. The V and J genes are TRBV29-1 and TRBJ1-1, with no clear D. The sequence came from a man aged 25 to 45 in good health and CMV-seropositive. Sequencing used PBMCs. The CDR3 protein is CSVGGGRNTEAFF. CDR3 nucleotide sequence: TGCAGCGTTGGGGGAGGGAGGAACACTGAAGCTTTCTTT. Full variable domain (missing parts from reference TRBV29-1 and TRBJ1-1): SAVISQKPSRDICQRGTSLTIQCQVDSQVTMMFWYRQQPGQSLTLIATANQGSEATYESGFVIDKFPISRPNLTFSTLTVSNMSPEDSSIYLCSVGGGRNTEAFFGQGTRLTVV.